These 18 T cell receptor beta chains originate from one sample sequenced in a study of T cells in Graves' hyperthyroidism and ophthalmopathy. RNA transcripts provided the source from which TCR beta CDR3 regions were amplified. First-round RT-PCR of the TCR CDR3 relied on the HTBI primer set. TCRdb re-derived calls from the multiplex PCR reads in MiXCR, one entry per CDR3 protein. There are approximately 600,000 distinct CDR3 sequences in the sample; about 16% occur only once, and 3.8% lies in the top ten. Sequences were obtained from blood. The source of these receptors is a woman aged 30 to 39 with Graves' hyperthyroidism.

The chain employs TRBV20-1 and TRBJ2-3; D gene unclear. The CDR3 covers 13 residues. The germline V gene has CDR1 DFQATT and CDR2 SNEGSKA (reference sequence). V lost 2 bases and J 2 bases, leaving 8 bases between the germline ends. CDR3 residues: CSARIGSTDTQYF. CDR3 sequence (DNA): TGCAGTGCTAGAATCGGATCCACAGATACGCAGTATTTT.

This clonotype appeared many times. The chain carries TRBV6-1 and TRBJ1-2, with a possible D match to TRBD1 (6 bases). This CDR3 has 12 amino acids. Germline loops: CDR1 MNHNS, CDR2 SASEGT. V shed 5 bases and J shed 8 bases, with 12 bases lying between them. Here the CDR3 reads CASSYRVGGYTF. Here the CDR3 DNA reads TGTGCCAGCAGTTACAGGGTTGGCGGCTACACCTTC.

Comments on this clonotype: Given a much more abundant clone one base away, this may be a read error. CDR3 DNA sequence: TGTGCCAGCATACTAGGGGGCTCCTACAATGAGCAGTCCTTC. This translates into CASILGGSYNEQSF. The gene calls are TRBV11-2 and TRBJ2-1, with 7 nucleotides matching TRBD1. The CDR3 has 14 amino acids. CDR1 and CDR2 from the germline V gene are SGHAT and FQNNGV. The whole variable domain, filled in from reference TRBV11-2 and TRBJ2-1, reads EAGVAQSPRYKIIEKRQSVAFWCNPISGHATLYWYQQILGQGPKLLIQFQNNGVVDDSQLPKDRFSAERLKGVDSTLKIQPAKLEDSAVYLCASILGGSYNEQSFGPGTRLTVL.

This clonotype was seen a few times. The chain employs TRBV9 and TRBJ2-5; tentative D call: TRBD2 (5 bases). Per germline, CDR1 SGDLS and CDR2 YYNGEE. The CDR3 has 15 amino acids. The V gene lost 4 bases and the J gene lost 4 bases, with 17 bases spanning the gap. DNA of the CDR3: TGTGCCAGCAGCTCTAGTACGGGATCAGGAGAGACCCAGTACTTC. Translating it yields CASSSSTGSGETQYF. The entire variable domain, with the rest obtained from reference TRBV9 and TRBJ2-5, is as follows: DSGVTQTPKHLITATGQRVTLRCSPRSGDLSVYWYQQSLDQGLQFLIQYYNGEERAKGNILERFSAQQFPDLHSELNLSSLELGDSALYFCASSSSTGSGETQYFGPGTRLLVL.

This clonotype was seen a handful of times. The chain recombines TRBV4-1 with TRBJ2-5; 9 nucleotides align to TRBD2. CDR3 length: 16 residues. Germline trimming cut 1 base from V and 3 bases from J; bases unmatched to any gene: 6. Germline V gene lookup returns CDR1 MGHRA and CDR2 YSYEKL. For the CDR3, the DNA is TGCGCCAGCAGCCAAGGGGTAGCGGGAGTTGAAGAGACCCAGTACTTC. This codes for CASSQGVAGVEETQYF.

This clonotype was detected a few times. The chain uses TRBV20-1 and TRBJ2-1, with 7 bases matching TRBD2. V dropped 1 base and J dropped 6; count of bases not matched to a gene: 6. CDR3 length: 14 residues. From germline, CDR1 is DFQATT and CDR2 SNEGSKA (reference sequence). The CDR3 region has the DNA TGCAGTGCTAGAGGGGGGGAGGGACTCAATGAGCAGTTCTTC. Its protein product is CSARGGEGLNEQFF.

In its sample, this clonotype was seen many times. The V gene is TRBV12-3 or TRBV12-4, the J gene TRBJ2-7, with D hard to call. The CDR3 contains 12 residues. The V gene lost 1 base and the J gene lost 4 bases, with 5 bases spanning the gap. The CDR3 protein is CASSLVQYEQYF. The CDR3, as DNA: TGTGCCAGCAGTTTAGTCCAGTACGAGCAGTACTTC.

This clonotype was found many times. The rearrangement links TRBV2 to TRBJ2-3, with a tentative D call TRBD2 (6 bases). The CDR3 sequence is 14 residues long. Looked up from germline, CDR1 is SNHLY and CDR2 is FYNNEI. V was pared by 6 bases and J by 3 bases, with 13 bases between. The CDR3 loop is CASRNVRGTDTQYF. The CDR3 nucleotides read TGTGCCAGCAGGAACGTGCGGGGTACAGATACGCAGTATTTT.

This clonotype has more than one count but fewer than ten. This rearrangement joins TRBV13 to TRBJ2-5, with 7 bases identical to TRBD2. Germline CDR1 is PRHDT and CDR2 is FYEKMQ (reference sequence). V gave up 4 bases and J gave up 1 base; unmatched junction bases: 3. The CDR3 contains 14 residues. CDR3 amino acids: CASSSRLAQETQYF. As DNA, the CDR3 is TGTGCCAGCAGCTCCCGACTAGCCCAAGAGACCCAGTACTTC.

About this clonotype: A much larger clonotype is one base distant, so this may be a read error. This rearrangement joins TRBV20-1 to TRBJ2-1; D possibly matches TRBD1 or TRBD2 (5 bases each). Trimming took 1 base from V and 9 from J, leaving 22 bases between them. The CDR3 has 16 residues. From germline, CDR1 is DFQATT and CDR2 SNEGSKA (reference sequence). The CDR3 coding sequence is TGCAGTGCTAGAGCTGGTGTGGGACCAGGGTCCGGTGAGCAGTTCTTC. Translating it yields CSARAGVGPGSGEQFF.

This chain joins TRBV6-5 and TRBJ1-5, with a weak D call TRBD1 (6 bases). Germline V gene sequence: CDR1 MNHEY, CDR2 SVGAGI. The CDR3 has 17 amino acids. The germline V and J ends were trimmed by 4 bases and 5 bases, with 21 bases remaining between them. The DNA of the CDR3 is TGTGCCAGCAGTTTAGAGGGTTGGGGGCGAGACGATCAGCCCCAGCATTTT. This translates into CASSLEGWGRDDQPQHF.

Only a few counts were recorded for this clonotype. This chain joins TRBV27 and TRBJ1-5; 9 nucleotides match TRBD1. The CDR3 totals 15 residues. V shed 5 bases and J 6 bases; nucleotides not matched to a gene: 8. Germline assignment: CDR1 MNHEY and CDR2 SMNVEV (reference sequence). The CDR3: CASSPQGAGGQPQHF. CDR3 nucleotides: TGTGCCAGCAGTCCACAGGGGGCAGGGGGTCAGCCCCAGCATTTT.

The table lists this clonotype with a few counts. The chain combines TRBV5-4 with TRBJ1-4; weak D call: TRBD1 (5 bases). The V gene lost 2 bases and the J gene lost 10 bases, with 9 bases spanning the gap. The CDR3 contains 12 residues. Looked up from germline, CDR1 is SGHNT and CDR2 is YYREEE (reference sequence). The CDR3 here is CASSFNRGKLFF. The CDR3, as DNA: TGTGCCAGCAGCTTTAATAGGGGAAAACTGTTTTTT. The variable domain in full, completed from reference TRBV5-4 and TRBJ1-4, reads ETGVTQSPTHLIKTRGQQVTLRCSSQSGHNTVSWYQQALGQGPQFIFQYYREEENGRGNFPPRFSGLQFPNYSSELNVNALELDDSALYLCASSFNRGKLFFGSGTQLSVL.

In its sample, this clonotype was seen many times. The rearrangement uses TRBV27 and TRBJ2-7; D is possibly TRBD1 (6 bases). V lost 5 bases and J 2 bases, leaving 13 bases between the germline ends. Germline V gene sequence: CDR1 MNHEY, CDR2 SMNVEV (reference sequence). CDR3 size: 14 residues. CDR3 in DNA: TGTGCCAGCAGTCCAGGGGCAAGTCCCTACGAGCAGTACTTC. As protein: CASSPGASPYEQYF.

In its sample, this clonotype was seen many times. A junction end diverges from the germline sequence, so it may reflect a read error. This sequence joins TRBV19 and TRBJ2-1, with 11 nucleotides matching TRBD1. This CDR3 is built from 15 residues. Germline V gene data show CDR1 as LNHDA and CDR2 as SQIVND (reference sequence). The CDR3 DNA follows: TGCGCCAGCAGCATCGGACAGGGGGCTTACAATGAGCAGTTCTTC. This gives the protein CASSIGQGAYNEQFF. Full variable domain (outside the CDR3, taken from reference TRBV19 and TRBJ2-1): DGGITQSPKYLFRKEGQNVTLSCEQNLNHDAMYWYRQDPGQGLRLIYYSQIVNDFQKGDIAEGYSVSREKKESFPLTVTSAQKNPTAFYLCASSIGQGAYNEQFFGPGTRLTVL.

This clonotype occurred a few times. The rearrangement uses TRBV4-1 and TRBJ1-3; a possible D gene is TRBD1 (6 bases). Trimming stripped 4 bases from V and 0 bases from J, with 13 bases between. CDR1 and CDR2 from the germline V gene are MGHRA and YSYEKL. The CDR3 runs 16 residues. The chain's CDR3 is CASSPSDRSSGNTIYF. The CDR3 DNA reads TGCGCCAGCAGCCCGAGCGACAGGAGCTCTGGAAACACCATATATTTT.

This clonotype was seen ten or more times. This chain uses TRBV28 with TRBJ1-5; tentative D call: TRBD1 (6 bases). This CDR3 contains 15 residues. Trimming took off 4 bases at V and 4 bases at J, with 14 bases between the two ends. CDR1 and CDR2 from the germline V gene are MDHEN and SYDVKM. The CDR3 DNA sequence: TGTGCCAGCAGTTCTTACAGGGAGGGGAATCAGCCCCAGCATTTT. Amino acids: CASSSYREGNQPQHF.

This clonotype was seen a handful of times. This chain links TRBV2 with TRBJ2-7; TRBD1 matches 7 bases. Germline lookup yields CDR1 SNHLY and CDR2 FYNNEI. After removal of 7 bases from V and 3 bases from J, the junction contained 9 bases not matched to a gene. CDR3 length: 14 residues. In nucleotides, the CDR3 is TGTGCCAGCATGGAAGCAGGGGGTTTCTACGAGCAGTACTTC. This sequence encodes CASMEAGGFYEQYF.